This TCR beta chain was sequenced for a study of T cell repertoires in cytomegalovirus infection. Study background: In the study, CMV epitopes included recently identified HLA-C-restricted and well-studied HLA-B-restricted ones. Based on public TCR beta signatures, there were indications of CMV infection and of a matching HLA type. Points from the study as a whole: CMV-specific TCR beta clonotypes restricted by HLA-C dominated the ex vivo response.

Turning to this clonotype: Its antigen is as yet unknown.

The CDR3 runs to 13 residues. V lost 5 bases, J lost 3 bases, and 10 bases lay in between. Per the germline V gene, CDR1 is MNHEY and CDR2 is SMNVEV (reference sequence). TCRdb analysed the reads with MiXCR anew, one entry per CDR3 protein. In the table there are about a million distinct CDR3 sequences, approximately 31% of which are singletons. The receptor was derived from a human donor in good health (CMV status not recorded). Some clones in this sample may be carry-over from other donors' samples. This chain links TRBV27 with TRBJ1-2; unclear D gene. The material was cultured CD8+ T cells from PBMCs, obtained from culture after CMV antigen stimulation. The CDR3 reads CASSPLDDYGYTF. In DNA form, the CDR3 reads TGTGCCAGCAGTCCCCTCGATGACTATGGCTACACCTTC.